The rows below give T cell receptor beta chains drawn from one sample of a study of cytomegalovirus exposure and HLA in healthy donors. Generated by immunoSEQ multiplex PCR, the TCRdb table keeps only in-frame clones and is missing some. This table holds just over 150,000 clones, roughly 84% found once. Material: PBMCs. These receptors originate from a man aged 18 to 29 in good health and CMV-seronegative. Each CDR3 is given with its conserved first and last residue. Fields, in order: clone size, J gene, V gene, CDR3 length, D gene, CDR3 DNA, CDR3 protein. A D gene is named only where the DNA matches it firmly. Part of the rows lack a size; the others show once, few, many or a class for expanded clones.

- TRBJ2-3 TRBV28 17 TRBD2 TGTGCCAGCAGTCTCCTCGGACTAGCGGGGGACACAGATACGCAGTATTTT CASSLLGLAGDTDTQYF
few TRBJ2-3 TRBV15 13 - TGTGCCACCAGCGACAACAGGATTGGGACGCAGTATTTT CATSDNRIGTQYF
- TRBJ1-1 TRBV19 14 TRBD1 TGTGCCAGTATGGGGACAGAGACGAGTACTGAAGCTTTCTTT CASMGTETSTEAFF
- TRBJ1-1 TRBV7-9 15 TRBD1 TGTGCCAGCAGGTTTTTGACAGGGGACGACACTGAAGCTTTCTTT CASRFLTGDDTEAFF
- TRBJ2-5 TRBV19 17 - TGTGCCAGTAGTATGGAGCTTTCGGGGGTCGGGCAAGAGACCCAGTACTTC CASSMELSGVGQETQYF
- TRBJ2-7 TRBV4-1 15 TRBD2 TGCGCCAGCAGCCATGGTACCGGGGGGTCCTACGAGCAGTACTTC CASSHGTGGSYEQYF
- TRBJ2-7 TRBV4-1 13 - TGCGCCAGCAGCCAAGATCCGGTTTTCGAGCAGTACTTC CASSQDPVFEQYF
few TRBJ2-3 TRBV5-1 15 TRBD2 TGCGCCAGCAGCTTTGGAGCGGGGGAGGGGGATACGCAGTATTTT CASSFGAGEGDTQYF
- TRBJ2-7 TRBV11-3 13 TRBD2 TGTGCCAGCAGCTTGGTAGCGGGGGGCGAGCAGTACTTC CASSLVAGGEQYF
- TRBJ2-7 TRBV2 12 - TGTGCCAGCGCGGGGAACCGGCCCGAGCAGTACTTC CASAGNRPEQYF
- TRBJ2-1 TRBV6-1 17 - TGTGCCAGCAGTGAACAGGACTCGGGCGTAACCTACAATGAGCAGTTCTTC CASSEQDSGVTYNEQFF
- TRBJ2-2 TRBV9 17 TRBD2 TGTGCCAGCACCCCGGGACTAGCGGGAGGAGGGACCGGGGAGCTGTTTTTT CASTPGLAGGGTGELFF
- TRBJ2-2 TRBV6-6 16 TRBD2 TGTGCCAGCAGTTACACCCCTAGCGGGTACACCGGGGAGCTGTTTTTT CASSYTPSGYTGELFF
- TRBJ1-2 TRBV28 14 - TGTGCCAGCGGCATGCACATCGAATTCTATGGCTACACCTTC CASGMHIEFYGYTF
- TRBJ2-7 TRBV10-3 16 TRBD2 TGTGCCATCAGGCCCACTAGCGGGGGGCCACCCTACGAGCAGTACTTC CAIRPTSGGPPYEQYF
- TRBJ2-3 TRBV5-1 15 TRBD1 TGCGCCAGCAGCCCACGGACAGGGGGAGCAGATACGCAGTATTTT CASSPRTGGADTQYF
- TRBJ2-1 TRBV9 18 - TGTGCCAGCAGCGTAGGGGGTGTGGGGCCAGAGGCCTACAATGAGCAGTTCTTC CASSVGGVGPEAYNEQFF
- TRBJ2-7 TRBV5-4 15 TRBD2 TGTGCCAGCAGCTTCGGGACTAGCGGTACCTACGAGCAGTACTTC CASSFGTSGTYEQYF
- TRBJ2-1 TRBV11-3 13 - TGTGCCAGCAGCCCCCCCACGGACAATGAGCAGTTCTTC CASSPPTDNEQFF
- TRBJ1-1 TRBV5-6 12 - TGTGCCAGCAGCTTGGGCCGGGATCGAGCTTTCTTT CASSLGRDRAFF
- TRBJ1-1 TRBV23-1 14 - TGCGCCAGCAGTCAACCGACATGGAACACTGAAGCTTTCTTT CASSQPTWNTEAFF